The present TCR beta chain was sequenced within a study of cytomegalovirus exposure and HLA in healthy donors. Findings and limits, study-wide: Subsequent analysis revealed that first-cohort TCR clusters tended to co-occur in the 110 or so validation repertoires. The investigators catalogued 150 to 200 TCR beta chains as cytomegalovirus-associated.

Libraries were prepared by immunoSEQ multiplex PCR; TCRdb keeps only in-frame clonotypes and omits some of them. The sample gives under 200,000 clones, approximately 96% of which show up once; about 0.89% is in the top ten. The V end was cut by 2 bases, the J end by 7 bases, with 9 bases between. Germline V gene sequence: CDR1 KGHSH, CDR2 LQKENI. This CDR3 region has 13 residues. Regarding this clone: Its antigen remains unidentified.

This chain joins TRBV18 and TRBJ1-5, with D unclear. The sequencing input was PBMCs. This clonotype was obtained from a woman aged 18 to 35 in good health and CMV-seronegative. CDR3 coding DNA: TGTGCCAGCTCACCATCCATAAGCCAGCCCCAGCATTTT. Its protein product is CASSPSISQPQHF.